This TCR beta chain was sequenced in a study of T cell repertoires in cytomegalovirus infection. About the study: Indicated by public TCR beta signatures were CMV infection and matching HLA type. Study-wide points: Identification of carriers of CMV plus the relevant HLA was achieved through cumulative public TCR beta family frequency.

Germline V gene sequence: CDR1 MDHEN, CDR2 SYDVKM. The CDR3 consists of 16 residues. The junction had 3 bases not matched to a gene; V was cut back by 1 base and J by 0 bases. TCRdb reanalysed the reads using MiXCR and keeps one entry per CDR3 protein. Seen here are approximately 990,000 distinct CDR3 sequences, approximately 31% observed once, and the top ten hold around 15%. This clonotype was seen at least ten times. Its antigen is as yet unknown. Specimen: cultured CD8+ T cells from PBMCs, collected from culture after CMV antigen stimulation. The sequence came from a human donor in good health (CMV status not recorded). Some clones in this sample may be carry-over from other donors' samples. J is TRBJ2-3 and V is TRBV28; 8 nucleotides match TRBD2. CDR3 DNA sequence: TGTGCCAGCAGTTTATTTGCGGGGGGTAGCACAGATACGCAGTATTTT. The encoded protein is CASSLFAGGSTDTQYF. Full variable domain (remainder filled in from reference TRBV28 and TRBJ2-3): DVKVTQSSRYLVKRTGEKVFLECVQDMDHENMFWYRQDPGLGLRLIYFSYDVKMKEKGDIPEGYSVSREKKERFSLILESASTNQTSMYLCASSLFAGGSTDTQYFGPGTRLTVL.